This TCR beta chain was identified during a study of blood T cell repertoires in COVID-19. Across the study: The analysed material was cDNA or gDNA that came from T cells, B-cell-depleted T cells, or PBMCs.

In the authors' workflow: Reference gene primers were amplified, and this amplification served to estimate nucleated cell counts. The data were produced by immunoSEQ multiplex PCR, yet TCRdb's version contains in-frame clones alone and is incomplete. For V, J and clone size, that table is used; D and trimming come from the DNA. In the table there are 100,000 to 150,000 clones, 88% of which are singletons. This clonotype was sampled from a human donor in a cohort sampled during active COVID-19. The specimen was peripheral blood.

The CDR3 DNA reads as TGTGCCAGCAGACATAAGAACACTGAAGCTTTCTTT. Translation: CASRHKNTEAFF. The chain recombines TRBV14 with TRBJ1-1; D unclear. Germline-derived CDR1 and CDR2 are SGHDN and FVKESK. The CDR3 loop spans 12 amino acids. V lost 6 bases to trimming and J lost 1 base, with 6 bases between them.